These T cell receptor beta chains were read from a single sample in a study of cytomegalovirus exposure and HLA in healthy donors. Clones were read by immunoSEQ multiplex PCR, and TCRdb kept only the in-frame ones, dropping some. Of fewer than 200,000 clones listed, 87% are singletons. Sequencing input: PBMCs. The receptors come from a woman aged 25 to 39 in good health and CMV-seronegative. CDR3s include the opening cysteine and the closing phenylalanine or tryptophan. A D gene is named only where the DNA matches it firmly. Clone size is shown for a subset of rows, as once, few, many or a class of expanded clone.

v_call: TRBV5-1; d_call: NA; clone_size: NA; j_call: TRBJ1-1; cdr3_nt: TGCGCCAGCAGCTTGGACAGGATGAACACTGAAGCTTTCTTT; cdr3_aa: CASSLDRMNTEAFF
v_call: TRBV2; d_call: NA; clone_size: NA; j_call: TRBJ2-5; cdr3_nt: TGTGCCAGCGGGAGACAGGATGAGACCCAGTACTTC; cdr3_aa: CASGRQDETQYF
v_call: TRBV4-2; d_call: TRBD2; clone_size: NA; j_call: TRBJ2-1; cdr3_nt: TGTGCCAGCAGCCAAGAGGGTAGCGGGGGGTCCAATGAGCAGTTCTTC; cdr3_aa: CASSQEGSGGSNEQFF
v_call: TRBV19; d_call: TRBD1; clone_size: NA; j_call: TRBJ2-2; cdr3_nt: TGTGCCAGTAGTTGGGGACAGGGGGACACCGGGGAGCTGTTTTTT; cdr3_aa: CASSWGQGDTGELFF
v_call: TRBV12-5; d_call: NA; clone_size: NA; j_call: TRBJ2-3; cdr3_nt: TGTGCTAGTGGTCACTCAAACGACAGAAATACGCAGTATTTT; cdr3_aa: CASGHSNDRNTQYF
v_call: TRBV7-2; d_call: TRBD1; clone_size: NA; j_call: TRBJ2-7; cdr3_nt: TGTGCCAGCAGCCCCGGCCGGGACAGAGGAACCTACGAGCAGTACTTC; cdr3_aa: CASSPGRDRGTYEQYF
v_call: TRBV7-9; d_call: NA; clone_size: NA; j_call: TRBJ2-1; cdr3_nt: TGTGCCAGCAGCTTAGACCCAGAAAATGAGCAGTTCTTC; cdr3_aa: CASSLDPENEQFF
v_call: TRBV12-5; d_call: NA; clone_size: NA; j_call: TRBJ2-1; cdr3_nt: TGTGCTATCGACCCGGAGAGCCGGCCTCACAATGAGCAGTTCTTC; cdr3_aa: CAIDPESRPHNEQFF
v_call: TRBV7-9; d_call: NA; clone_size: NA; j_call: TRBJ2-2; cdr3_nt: TGTGCCAGCAGCCCAGGCACCGGGGAGCTGTTTTTT; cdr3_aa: CASSPGTGELFF
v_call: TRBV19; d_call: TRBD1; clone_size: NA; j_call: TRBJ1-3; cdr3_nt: TGTGCCAGTAGACCGACAGGGGAGGCTTCTGGAAACACCATATATTTT; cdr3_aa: CASRPTGEASGNTIYF
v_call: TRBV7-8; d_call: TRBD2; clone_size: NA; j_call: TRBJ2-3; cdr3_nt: TGTGCCAGCAGCTTGGGTCTCGGGAGGAACACAGATACGCAGTATTTT; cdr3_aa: CASSLGLGRNTDTQYF
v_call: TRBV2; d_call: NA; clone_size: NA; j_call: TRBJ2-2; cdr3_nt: TGTGCCAGCCGAGAGCCTCGGTACACCGGGGAGCTGTTTTTT; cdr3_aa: CASREPRYTGELFF
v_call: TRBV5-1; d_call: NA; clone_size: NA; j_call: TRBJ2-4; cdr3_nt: TGCGCCAGCAGGAGAGTAGGAGACATTCAGTACTTC; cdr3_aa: CASRRVGDIQYF
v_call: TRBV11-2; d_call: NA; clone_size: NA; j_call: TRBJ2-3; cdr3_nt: TGTGCCAGCAGTCTAGCCGGGCGCGGCACAGATACGCAGTATTTT; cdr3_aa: CASSLAGRGTDTQYF
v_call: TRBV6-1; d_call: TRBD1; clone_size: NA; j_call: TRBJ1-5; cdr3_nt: TGTGCCAGCAGTTCGACAGGGACGTGGCAGCCCCAGCATTTT; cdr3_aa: CASSSTGTWQPQHF
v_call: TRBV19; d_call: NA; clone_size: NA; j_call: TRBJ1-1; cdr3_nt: TGTGCCAGTAGTATAGATCAGCGGAACACTGAAGCTTTCTTT; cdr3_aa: CASSIDQRNTEAFF
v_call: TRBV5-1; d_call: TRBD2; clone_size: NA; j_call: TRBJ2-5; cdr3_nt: TGCGCCAGCAGCCCGACTAGCGGGGGGCAAGAGACCCAGTACTTC; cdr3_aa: CASSPTSGGQETQYF
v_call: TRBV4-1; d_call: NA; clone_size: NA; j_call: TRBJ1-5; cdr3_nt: TGCGCCAGCAGCCACAACGAGAATCAGCCCCAGCATTTT; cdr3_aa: CASSHNENQPQHF
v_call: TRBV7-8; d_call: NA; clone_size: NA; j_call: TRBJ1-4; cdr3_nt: TGTGCCAGCAGCTTAGGATGGTACCGGGTCAGCAGTGAAAAACTGTTTTTT; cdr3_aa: CASSLGWYRVSSEKLFF
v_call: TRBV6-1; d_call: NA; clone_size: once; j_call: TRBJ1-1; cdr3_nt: TGTGCCAGCACCCTTGGACTGGAGATGAACACTGAAGCTTTCTTT; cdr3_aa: CASTLGLEMNTEAFF
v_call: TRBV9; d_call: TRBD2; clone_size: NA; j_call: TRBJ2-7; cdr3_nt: TGTGCCAGCAGCGTAGGACTAGCGGGGGACGAGCAGTACTTC; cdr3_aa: CASSVGLAGDEQYF
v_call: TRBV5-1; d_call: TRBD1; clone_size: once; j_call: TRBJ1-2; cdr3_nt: TGCGCCAGCAGCTTGGCCGTTTCGGGACAGGGGGGCTACACCTTC; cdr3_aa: CASSLAVSGQGGYTF
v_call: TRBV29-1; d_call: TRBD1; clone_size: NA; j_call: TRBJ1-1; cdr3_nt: TGCAGCGTTGATGGGACAGGCCGTGGCACTGAAGCTTTCTTT; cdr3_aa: CSVDGTGRGTEAFF
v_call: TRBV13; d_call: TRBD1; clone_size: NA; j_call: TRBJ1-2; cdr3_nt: TGTGCCAGCAGCGAAAGGGGGCTAGGCTACACCTTC; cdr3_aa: CASSERGLGYTF
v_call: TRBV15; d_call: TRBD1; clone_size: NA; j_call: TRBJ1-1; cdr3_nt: TGTGCCACCCGATCCCCGACAGGGGGACTTTACACTGAAGCTTTCTTT; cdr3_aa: CATRSPTGGLYTEAFF
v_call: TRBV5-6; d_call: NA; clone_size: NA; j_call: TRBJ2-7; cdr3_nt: TGTGCCAGCAGCCAGAACAGGGCCGGGCAGTACTTC; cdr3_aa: CASSQNRAGQYF